A selection of T cell receptor beta chains follows, all from one sample in a study of shared clonotypes between healthy human individuals. Measured with immunoSEQ multiplex PCR; TCRdb has only the in-frame clones, and not every one. This table holds approximately 2,000,000 clones, under 95% found once. The specimen was naive CD4+ T cells from PBMCs. Source of these receptors: a man between 18 and 29 years old in good health. Some clones in this sample may be carry-over from other donors' samples. Each CDR3 is given with its conserved first and last residue. The D gene is left open where the match is weak. Not every row has a clone size; where given, it reads once, few, many or a size class.

TRBD2,TRBV18,TRBJ2-2,-,TGTGCCAGCTCATCTGCGGGAGACTACACCGGGGAGCTGTTTTTT,CASSSAGDYTGELFF
TRBD2,TRBV7-3,TRBJ2-2,-,TGTGCCAGCAGCTTACGGGAGGGAAGGGGCACCGGGGAGCTGTTTTTT,CASSLREGRGTGELFF
-,TRBV7-2,TRBJ2-1,-,TGTGCCAGCAGCTCCCTTTACCAGCAGTTCTTC,CASSSLYQQFF
-,TRBV6-6,TRBJ2-1,-,TGTGCCAGCACTGCCCAAGCGGGTTGGAATGAGCAGTTCTTC,CASTAQAGWNEQFF
TRBD1,TRBV10-3,TRBJ1-1,-,TGTGCCATCAGGGGGACAGGTGGAACCCCAGGAGAAGCTTTCTTT,CAIRGTGGTPGEAFF
TRBD2,TRBV7-3,TRBJ2-4,-,TGTGCCAGCAGCTTATTTGCGGGAGGTACCGGGGCGAACATTCAGTACTTC,CASSLFAGGTGANIQYF
-,TRBV5-1,TRBJ1-3,-,TGCGCCAGCAGCTTGACCGTCTCTGGAAACACCATATATTTT,CASSLTVSGNTIYF
TRBD1,TRBV28,TRBJ1-5,-,TGTGCCAGCAGTGGACAGGGGGCAATCGGCAATCAGCCCCAGCATTTT,CASSGQGAIGNQPQHF
-,TRBV4-2,TRBJ2-7,-,TGTGCCAGCAGCCAAGATCTCCAGCCTCCATCCTACGAGCAGTACTTC,CASSQDLQPPSYEQYF
-,TRBV6-6,TRBJ2-5,-,TGTGCCAGCAGTTACGTATCCGGATTGGAGACCCAGTACTTC,CASSYVSGLETQYF
-,TRBV7-2,TRBJ2-1,-,TGTGCCAGCACCACCGACTGGGGGAACAATGAGCAGTTCTTC,CASTTDWGNNEQFF
TRBD1,TRBV4-2,TRBJ2-7,-,TGTGCCAGCAGCCAAGGGGACAGGGTAAGCGAGCAGTACTTC,CASSQGDRVSEQYF
TRBD2,TRBV28,TRBJ2-7,-,TGTGCCAGCAGTAAGGCGGGAGGTCTCTCCTACGAGCAGTACTTC,CASSKAGGLSYEQYF
-,TRBV7-2,TRBJ2-5,once,TGTGCCAGCAGTCCCCAAATACCGACAGGACGATACCAAGAGACCCAGTACTTC,CASSPQIPTGRYQETQYF
-,TRBV7-6,TRBJ2-1,-,TGTGCCAGCAGCCGCGGGACCGTTTCCTACAATGAGCAGTTCTTC,CASSRGTVSYNEQFF
-,TRBV28,TRBJ2-3,-,TGTGCCAGCAGTTTGAACCAAGATACGCAGTATTTT,CASSLNQDTQYF
-,TRBV9,TRBJ2-3,few,TGTGCCAGCAGCAGGGCAGATACGCAGTATTTT,CASSRADTQYF
TRBD1,TRBV7-3,TRBJ2-1,-,TGTGCCAGCAGCACCACCACGGGACAGAAATACAATGAGCAGTTCTTC,CASSTTTGQKYNEQFF
-,TRBV19,TRBJ1-5,-,TGTGCCAGTAGCTCCGGACAGATCAATCAGCCCCAGCATTTT,CASSSGQINQPQHF
TRBD2,TRBV27,TRBJ2-1,-,TGTGCCAGCAGTTTATCGTACGACGGGAGGCGGGAGGGCAATGAGCAGTTCTTC,CASSLSYDGRREGNEQFF
-,TRBV27,TRBJ2-7,-,TGTGCCAGCAGTTTCAACAGGGAAAAGAGAAACGAGCAGTACTTC,CASSFNREKRNEQYF
TRBD1,TRBV27,TRBJ2-7,-,TGTGCCAGCAGTTTATCGGACAGGGGGCTAGGGGAGCAGTACTTC,CASSLSDRGLGEQYF
TRBD1,TRBV27,TRBJ1-1,-,TGTGCCAGCAGTCCATCTTGGGGGACAGGGTTCAAAGCTTTCTTT,CASSPSWGTGFKAFF
-,TRBV2,TRBJ2-1,-,TGTGCCAGCATGGTTCACAGCGGAGAGTGGGATAATGAGCAGTTCTTC,CASMVHSGEWDNEQFF
TRBD2,TRBV11-1,TRBJ2-3,-,TGTGCCAGCAGAGCTTACAAGGTTGGGGCTAGCGGGACCACAGATACGCAGTATTTT,CASRAYKVGASGTTDTQYF
TRBD1,TRBV6-5,TRBJ2-7,-,TGTGCCAGCATACTAAATGAGGGGGCACGCGAGCAGTACTTC,CASILNEGAREQYF
-,TRBV7-9,TRBJ2-7,-,TGTGCCAGCAGTTTACGGGGCCCAACCTCCTACGAGCAGTACTTC,CASSLRGPTSYEQYF
TRBD2,TRBV6-6,TRBJ2-5,once,TGTGCCAGCGGGGCGCGGGAGATGGAGACCCAGTACTTC,CASGAREMETQYF
-,TRBV9,TRBJ2-3,-,TGTGCCAGCAGCGTGCGGGGTAGAGATACGCAGTATTTT,CASSVRGRDTQYF
-,TRBV11-3,TRBJ2-1,-,TGTGCCAGCAGCTCAGGGATTTACGGAGAGCAGTTCTTC,CASSSGIYGEQFF
TRBD1,TRBV11-1,TRBJ2-5,-,TGTGCCAGCAGCCAGGGGGCAGGAGAGACCCAGTACTTC,CASSQGAGETQYF
TRBD1,TRBV9,TRBJ2-2,-,TGTGCCAGCAGCGTAGTTGATGCCAGGGGGCTGGGCGGGGAGCTGTTTTTT,CASSVVDARGLGGELFF